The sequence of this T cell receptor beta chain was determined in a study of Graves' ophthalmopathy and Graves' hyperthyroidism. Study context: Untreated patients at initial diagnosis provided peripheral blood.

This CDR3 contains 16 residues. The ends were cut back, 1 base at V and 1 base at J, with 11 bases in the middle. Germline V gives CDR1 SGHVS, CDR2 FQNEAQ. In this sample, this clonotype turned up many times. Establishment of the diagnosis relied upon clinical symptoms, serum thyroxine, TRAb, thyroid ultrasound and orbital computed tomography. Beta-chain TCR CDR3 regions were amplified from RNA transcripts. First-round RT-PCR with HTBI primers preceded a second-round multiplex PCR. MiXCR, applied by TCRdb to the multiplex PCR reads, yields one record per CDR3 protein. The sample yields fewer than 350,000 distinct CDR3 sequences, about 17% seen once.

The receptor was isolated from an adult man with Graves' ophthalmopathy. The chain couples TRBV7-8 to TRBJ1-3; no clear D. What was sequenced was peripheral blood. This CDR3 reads CASSLVDGKSGNTIYF. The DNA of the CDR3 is TGTGCCAGCAGCTTAGTGGACGGAAAGTCTGGAAACACCATATATTTT. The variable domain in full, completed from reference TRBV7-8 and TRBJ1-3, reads GAGVSQSPRYKVAKRGQDVALRCDPISGHVSLFWYQQALGQGPEFLTYFQNEAQLDKSGLPSDRFFAERPEGSVSTLKIQRTQQEDSAVYLCASSLVDGKSGNTIYFGEGSWLTVV.